The 25 T cell receptor beta chains below were found in one sample sequenced in a study of blood T cell repertoires in COVID-19 (dated by TCRdb to 2018 to 2021). Library method: the immunoSEQ multiplex PCR assay. TCRdb obtained this table from immuneACCESS and retained in-frame rearrangements with V and J assigned. These tables miss some clones; where compared with another copy, unresolved V genes account for less than half of the shortfall, and the remainder is unexplained. Across this sample there are a few hundred thousand clones, with roughly nine tenths seen only once. Around 1% of the sample rests with the top ten. The sample consisted of PBMCs or T cells enriched from blood (not recorded which). The source of these receptors is a man aged 18 to 30 who had recovered from COVID-19.

This clone came up a few times. The chain joins TRBV10-3 to TRBJ2-3, with 15 bases that match TRBD2. V lost 2 bases and J lost 4; bases outside the gene matches: 4. The CDR3 is made up of 17 amino acids. Germline V gene sequence: CDR1 ENHRY, CDR2 SYGVKD. The CDR3 sequence: CAISEGLAGGRADTQYF. CDR3 DNA sequence: TGTGCCATCAGTGAGGGACTAGCGGGAGGGAGGGCAGATACGCAGTATTTT.

V is TRBV12-3 or TRBV12-4 and J is TRBJ2-7; tentative D call: TRBD2 (6 bases). CDR3 length: 11 residues. V was trimmed by 9 bases and J by 3 bases, leaving 9 bases between them. The CDR3 loop is CASGDFYEQYF. The CDR3, as DNA: TGTGCCAGTGGGGACTTCTACGAGCAGTACTTC.

The gene calls are TRBV11-2 and TRBJ2-5; 8 nucleotides match TRBD2. The CDR3 runs to 15 residues. The V gene end was trimmed by 0 bases and the J gene end by 4 bases; junction bases not matched to a gene: 4. From germline, CDR1 is SGHAT and CDR2 FQNNGV. In DNA form, the CDR3 reads TGTGCCAGCAGCTTAGAGGGACTAGTCGGAGAGACCCAGTACTTC. Residues: CASSLEGLVGETQYF.

This chain uses TRBV7-3 with TRBJ1-6; the match to TRBD1 covers 7 bases. The CDR3 is 15 amino acids. Per the germline V gene, CDR1 is SGHTA and CDR2 is FQGTGA. V gave up 0 bases and J gave up 7 bases; unmatched junction bases: 3. The CDR3 region has the DNA TGTGCCAGCAGCTTAACAACAGGGGTGAATTCACCCCTCCACTTT. This encodes CASSLTTGVNSPLHF.

In DNA, the CDR3 is TGTGCCAGCAGCTTGGACCTGCGGAATTCACCCCTCCACTTT. This encodes CASSLDLRNSPLHF. The chain has TRBV5-4 and TRBJ1-6; D ambiguous. The germline gives CDR1 SGHNT, CDR2 YYREEE (reference sequence). The CDR3 is made up of 14 amino acids. The ends were cut back, 0 bases at V and 7 bases at J, with 8 bases in the middle.

Concerning this clone: Just one base apart from a much larger clone, this may be a read error. J is TRBJ1-1 and V is TRBV5-4, with a weak D call TRBD1 (5 bases). The CDR3 extends over 16 amino acids. Deletions cut 0 bases from V and 1 base from J, with 13 bases between. CDR1 is SGHNT and CDR2 is YYREEE in the germline V gene (reference sequence). CDR3 sequence: CASSLGGEGRNTEAFF. The CDR3 bases are TGTGCCAGCAGCTTGGGGGGGGAGGGGAGGAACACTGAAGCTTTCTTT.

The chain combines TRBV19 with TRBJ1-5, with 7 bases identical to TRBD1. J gave up 16 bases and V 5 bases, and 11 bases lay outside the gene matches. The CDR3 is 12 residues long. CDR1 and CDR2 from the germline V gene are LNHDA and SQIVND (reference sequence). DNA of the CDR3: TGTGCCAGTAGTTTACCGGGACAGTCGGAACATTTT. This encodes CASSLPGQSEHF.

The chain uses TRBV28 and TRBJ1-5, with D perhaps matching TRBD1 (6 bases). The length of the CDR3 is 14 residues. V lost 6 bases, J lost 7 bases, and 16 bases lay in between. Germline V gene data show CDR1 as MDHEN and CDR2 as SYDVKM. This chain's CDR3 is CASSIGGANQPQHF. As DNA, the CDR3 is TGTGCCAGCAGCATAGGGGGGGCGAACCAGCCCCAGCATTTT.

The chain joins TRBV4-1 to TRBJ1-1, with D tentatively TRBD1 (5 bases). Trimming cost V 4 bases and J 4 bases, with 19 bases left between them. There are 16 residues in the CDR3. The germline V gene encodes CDR1 MGHRA and CDR2 YSYEKL. The CDR3 nucleotides read TGCGCCAGCAGCCCCTCGCCGGGACTCCTAACCACTGAAGCTTTCTTT. Protein: CASSPSPGLLTTEAFF.

For the CDR3, the DNA is TGTGCCAGCAGCTCTCAACAGGGGAACACTGAAGCTTTCTTT. Amino acids: CASSSQQGNTEAFF. V is TRBV9 and J is TRBJ1-1; D is perhaps TRBD1 (6 bases). V was clipped by 4 bases and J by 1 base, with 11 bases between them. The CDR3 has 14 residues. Germline values: CDR1 SGDLS, CDR2 YYNGEE.

The chain recombines TRBV6-2 or TRBV6-3 with TRBJ2-1, with D possibly matching TRBD2 (6 bases). The V end was cut by 5 bases, the J end by 3 bases, with 14 bases between. The CDR3 is 15 amino acids. Per germline, CDR1 MNHEY and CDR2 SVGEGT. The CDR3 DNA follows: TGTGCCAGCAGTAGTATCCGGGACTTCTACAATGAGCAGTTCTTC. Translated, it gives CASSSIRDFYNEQFF.

This chain uses TRBV7-9 with TRBJ2-1, with D unclear. V shed 5 bases and J shed 5 bases, with 10 bases lying between them. Germline V gene sequence: CDR1 SEHNR, CDR2 FQNEAQ (reference sequence). The CDR3 has 13 amino acids. In DNA, the CDR3 is TGTGCCAGCAGCCAACGTGAGGACAATGAGCAGTTCTTC. It translates to CASSQREDNEQFF.

The V gene is TRBV4-1, the J gene TRBJ2-5; D call uncertain. The CDR3 loop spans 13 amino acids. CDR1 is MGHRA and CDR2 is YSYEKL in the germline V gene. The V and J ends lost 2 bases and 5 bases respectively, with 9 bases between them. This chain's CDR3 is CASSQFTQETQYF. CDR3 DNA sequence: TGCGCCAGCAGCCAATTTACGCAGGAGACCCAGTACTTC.

The V and J genes are TRBV4-3 and TRBJ2-2; D is perhaps TRBD2 (5 bases). Trimming took 0 bases from V and 4 from J, leaving 9 bases between them. Germline CDR1 LGHNA, CDR2 YSLEER. The CDR3 loop spans 15 amino acids. The CDR3: CASSQDRGITGELFF. The CDR3 DNA is TGCGCCAGCAGCCAAGATCGAGGGATCACCGGGGAGCTGTTTTTT.

This chain uses TRBV15 with TRBJ1-3; D is undetermined. V lost 3 bases to trimming and J lost 5 bases, with 8 bases between them. CDR1 is LNHNV, CDR2 YYDKDF, per germline (reference sequence). This CDR3 contains 13 residues. The CDR3: CATSSLPRNTIYF. As DNA, the CDR3 is TGTGCCACCAGCAGTCTCCCCCGAAACACCATATATTTT. Filled out from reference TRBV15 and TRBJ1-3, the complete variable domain reads DAMVIQNPRYQVTQFGKPVTLSCSQTLNHNVMYWYQQKSSQAPKLLFHYYDKDFNNEADTPDNFQSRRPNTSFCFLDIRSPGLGDTAMYLCATSSLPRNTIYFGEGSWLTVV.

V and J are TRBV5-1 and TRBJ1-4; 7 bases fit TRBD1. J lost 8 bases, V lost 4 bases, and 14 bases had no gene match. Germline assignment: CDR1 SGHRS and CDR2 YFSETQ. This CDR3 is 16 amino acids long. CDR3 residues: CASSVRVGQRYEKLFF. The DNA of the CDR3 is TGCGCCAGCAGCGTTCGGGTGGGACAGCGGTACGAAAAACTGTTTTTT.

The genes are TRBV28 and TRBJ2-1; TRBD1 matches 8 bases. V dropped 3 bases and J dropped 0; count of bases not matched to a gene: 13. This CDR3 region has 19 residues. Germline V gene sequence: CDR1 MDHEN, CDR2 SYDVKM. CDR3 nucleotides: TGTGCCAGCAGTTTTCGTCAGGGGGCTAGAAAAGGCTCCTACAATGAGCAGTTCTTC. Amino acids: CASSFRQGARKGSYNEQFF.

The gene calls are TRBV6-5 and TRBJ2-2; 12 nucleotides match TRBD1. V lost 5 bases to trimming and J lost 6 bases; unmatched junction nucleotides: 4. The CDR3 is 15 amino acids. The germline gives CDR1 MNHEY, CDR2 SVGAGI. For the CDR3, the DNA is TGTGCCAGCAGTAGGGACAGGGGGCCTCCCGGGGAGCTGTTTTTT. Its protein product is CASSRDRGPPGELFF.

The V call is TRBV7-9, the J call TRBJ2-7; 11 nucleotides agree with TRBD1. Germline CDR1 reads SEHNR; CDR2 reads FQNEAQ (reference sequence). After removal of 5 bases from V and 6 bases from J, the junction contained 6 bases not matched to a gene. The CDR3 has 14 residues. The CDR3 sequence is CASSHTGTGGEQYF. The CDR3 bases are TGTGCCAGCAGCCATACCGGGACAGGGGGCGAGCAGTACTTC.

This chain links TRBV5-1 with TRBJ2-7; D is perhaps TRBD2 (6 bases). Per germline, CDR1 SGHRS and CDR2 YFSETQ. The CDR3 spans 14 residues. Trimming shortened V by 2 bases and J by 1 base, and 10 bases separated the two germline ends. The CDR3 here is CASSFYGGSYEQYF. CDR3 nucleotide sequence: TGCGCCAGCAGCTTTTATGGGGGGTCCTACGAGCAGTACTTC.

The V call is TRBV7-7, the J call TRBJ2-2; possibly TRBD1 for D (6 bases). CDR3 length: 16 residues. Germline V gene sequence: CDR1 SSHAT, CDR2 FNYEAQ (reference sequence). Trimming removed 5 bases from V and 0 bases from J, with 13 bases in between. CDR3: CASSPRGFANTGELFF. The CDR3, as DNA: TGTGCCAGCAGCCCTAGGGGGTTCGCGAACACCGGGGAGCTGTTTTTT.

This chain connects TRBV4-3 to TRBJ1-4, with D possibly TRBD1 on 6 matching bases. This CDR3 has 15 amino acids. Trimming removed 0 bases from V and 6 bases from J, with 11 bases in between. The germline V gene encodes CDR1 LGHNA and CDR2 YSLEER. The CDR3 DNA sequence: TGCGCCAGCAGCCAAGAGTGGGGGCGAGATGAAAAACTGTTTTTT. Residues: CASSQEWGRDEKLFF.

The chain links TRBV6-5 to TRBJ2-7, with TRBD1 identical over 8 bases. V lost 2 bases, J lost 3 bases, and 6 bases stayed unmatched. The CDR3 length is 15 residues. Germline loops: CDR1 MNHEY, CDR2 SVGAGI. The CDR3 sequence: CASSYPVGTGYEQYF. As DNA, the CDR3 is TGTGCCAGCAGTTACCCCGTTGGGACAGGCTACGAGCAGTACTTC.

This clone was counted a few times. CDR3 in DNA: TGTGCCAGCAGGGACAGAGGAAACACCATATATTTT. Amino acids: CASRDRGNTIYF. The chain has TRBV27 and TRBJ1-3; TRBD1 might be the D (6 bases). Germline V lookup: CDR1 MNHEY, CDR2 SMNVEV (reference sequence). CDR3 length: 12 amino acids. V shed 6 bases and J shed 4 bases, with 7 bases lying between them.

The rearrangement uses TRBV7-2 and TRBJ2-1; D perhaps matches TRBD2 (6 bases). V was shortened by 1 base and J by 7 bases, with 11 bases between the two germline ends. The CDR3 has 14 residues. CDR1 and CDR2 (germline): SGHTA, FQGNSA. CDR3 sequence: CASSLGGLGNEQFF. The DNA of the CDR3 is TGTGCCAGCAGCTTAGGGGGACTTGGGAATGAGCAGTTCTTC.